These 25 T cell receptor beta chains were sequenced from one sample in a study of blood T cell repertoires in COVID-19. The protocol was immunoSEQ multiplex PCR, while the TCRdb copy is restricted to in-frame clones and leaves out a portion. The data contain 140,000 or so clones, about 83% of them singletons. The sample taken for sequencing was peripheral blood. These receptors were collected from a man aged 30 to 39 with COVID-19, enrolled during active disease.

V gene TRBV10-2 combines with J gene TRBJ2-2, with D possibly TRBD1 on 7 matching bases. CDR1 WSHSY and CDR2 SAAADI come from the germline V gene. The ends were cut back, 9 bases at V and 5 bases at J, with 16 bases in the middle. The CDR3 totals 14 residues. The CDR3 DNA reads as TGCGCCAGTTGGACAGGAGGGAGAACCGGGGAGCTGTTTTTT. Its protein is CASWTGGRTGELFF.

The V gene is TRBV6-4, the J gene TRBJ2-1, with 7 nucleotides matching TRBD2. The germline gives CDR1 MRHNA, CDR2 SNTAGT. The CDR3 spans 15 residues. The V and J ends lost 2 bases and 7 bases, in that order; junction bases with no gene match: 8. Written as DNA, the CDR3 is TGTGCCAGCAGTGACCTTGATCGGGAGGTGAATGAGCAGTTCTTC. As protein: CASSDLDREVNEQFF.

CDR3 sequence: CAIRSGQYTEAFF. The DNA of the CDR3 is TGTGCCATCAGATCAGGACAGTACACTGAAGCTTTCTTT. J is TRBJ1-1 and V is TRBV10-3; a weak D match, TRBD1 (6 bases). Trimming left V 6 bases short and J 3 bases short, with 11 bases between. Germline V CDR1 and CDR2: ENHRY, SYGVKD. The CDR3 spans 13 residues.

This clone showed up many times. The chain has TRBV5-1 and TRBJ1-2; TRBD1 is a possible D gene (5 bases). V was shortened by 0 bases and J by 0 bases, with 12 bases between the two germline ends. The CDR3 is made up of 16 amino acids. CDR1 and CDR2 (germline): SGHRS, YFSETQ. CDR3 sequence: CASSLDPSTANYGYTF. CDR3 bases: TGCGCCAGCAGCTTGGATCCCTCGACAGCTAACTATGGCTACACCTTC.

The genes are TRBV6-5 and TRBJ2-4, with TRBD1 as a possible D gene (6 bases). The CDR3 is 15 amino acids. Germline lookup yields CDR1 MNHEY and CDR2 SVGAGI. The V and J ends lost 2 bases and 0 bases respectively, with 8 bases between them. The CDR3 DNA reads TGTGCCAGCAGTTACGCAGGGGTAGCCAAAAACATTCAGTACTTC. It codes for CASSYAGVAKNIQYF.

V gene TRBV6-5 combines with J gene TRBJ1-1; D ambiguous. V was shortened by 6 bases and J by 1 base, with 6 bases between the two germline ends. Germline CDR1 reads MNHEY; CDR2 reads SVGAGI. CDR3 length equals 12 residues. CDR3 nucleotide sequence: TGTGCCAGCAGACTAGGGAACACTGAAGCTTTCTTT. Translation: CASRLGNTEAFF.

The CDR3 DNA is TGTGCCAGCAGCCCCGGTCCCTATAGCAATCAGCCCCAGCATTTT. It yields the protein CASSPGPYSNQPQHF. The chain links TRBV5-4 to TRBJ1-5; D is ambiguous. V dropped 4 bases and J dropped 0 bases, with 11 bases sitting between them. Germline CDR1 and CDR2: SGHNT and YYREEE (reference sequence). The CDR3 has 15 residues.

The V call is TRBV5-1, the J call TRBJ1-3; TRBD1 might be the D (6 bases). V lost 5 bases to trimming and J lost 0 bases, with 15 bases between them. Looked up from germline, CDR1 is SGHRS and CDR2 is YFSETQ. The CDR3 length is 16 residues. CDR3 amino acids: CASRPLQGDSGNTIYF. CDR3 coding DNA: TGCGCCAGCAGACCCTTACAGGGAGACTCTGGAAACACCATATATTTT.

This chain joins TRBV4-2 and TRBJ2-5; a possible D gene is TRBD1 (5 bases). This CDR3 region has 13 residues. The germline V gene has CDR1 LGHNA and CDR2 YNFKEQ. The V and J ends lost 2 bases and 4 bases respectively, with 8 bases between them. The CDR3 coding sequence is TGTGCCAGCAGCCAAAGAAGGGGAGAGACCCAGTACTTC. This translates into CASSQRRGETQYF.

This clone was recorded only once. This rearrangement joins TRBV12-5 to TRBJ1-1; possibly TRBD1 for D (6 bases). V gave up 0 bases and J gave up 7 bases, with 18 bases separating them. The CDR3 length is 16 residues. Germline-derived CDR1 and CDR2 are LGHNT and FRNRAP. CDR3 sequence: CASGLVVTGFFSEAFF. Written as DNA, the CDR3 is TGTGCTAGTGGTTTGGTAGTAACAGGGTTTTTTAGTGAAGCTTTCTTT.

This chain joins TRBV2 and TRBJ2-7; 7 bases match TRBD2. Germline V gene sequence: CDR1 SNHLY, CDR2 FYNNEI. The CDR3 contains 11 residues. Trimming cost V 6 bases and J 5 bases; bases outside gene matches: 1. The CDR3 bases are TGTGCCAGCAGGGGGGGGGACGAGCAGTACTTC. Protein product: CASRGGDEQYF.

This clone was counted at least ten times. The chain links TRBV11-2 to TRBJ2-7; TRBD1 matches 8 bases. Germline V gene data show CDR1 as SGHAT and CDR2 as FQNNGV. The CDR3 loop spans 14 amino acids. V lost 7 bases to trimming and J lost 3 bases; unmatched junction nucleotides: 8. This CDR3 is CASTLGQGGYEQYF. In DNA, the CDR3 is TGTGCCAGCACCCTTGGACAGGGTGGCTACGAGCAGTACTTC.

This chain connects TRBV30 to TRBJ2-7; D is uncertain. The CDR3 is made up of 14 amino acids. V was cut by 0 bases and J by 2 bases, with 11 bases left in between. CDR1 and CDR2 (germline): GTSNPN, SVGIG (reference sequence). CDR3 loop: CAWSVKLRTYEQYF. The CDR3 nucleotides read TGTGCCTGGAGTGTAAAACTGCGCACCTACGAGCAGTACTTC.

The chain combines TRBV28 with TRBJ2-1, with a tentative D call TRBD2 (6 bases). V shed 4 bases and J shed 8 bases, with 21 bases lying between them. Germline-derived CDR1 and CDR2 are MDHEN and SYDVKM. CDR3 length equals 16 residues. CDR3 nucleotide sequence: TGTGCCAGCAGTTCCCTGGGCGCGGGAAGTTTGTATGAGCAGTTCTTC. This gives the protein CASSSLGAGSLYEQFF.

This rearrangement joins TRBV6-5 to TRBJ1-2; 9 positions agree with TRBD1. With V trimmed by 6 bases and J by 6 bases, 5 bases remained unmatched. Germline lookup yields CDR1 MNHEY and CDR2 SVGAGI. The CDR3 loop spans 13 amino acids. As DNA, the CDR3 is TGTGCCAGCAGGCGGGACAGGGCTGATGGCTACACCTTC. This translates into CASRRDRADGYTF.

V usage is TRBV10-3 and J usage is TRBJ2-1, with D perhaps TRBD1 (5 bases). The CDR3 length is 13 residues. V was pared by 7 bases and J by 0 bases, with 7 bases between. CDR1 is ENHRY, CDR2 SYGVKD, per germline. The CDR3 is CAITDSSYNEQFF. For the CDR3, the DNA is TGTGCCATCACAGACAGCTCCTACAATGAGCAGTTCTTC.

The V gene is TRBV28, the J gene TRBJ1-3; TRBD1 might be the D (6 bases). The CDR3 has 15 residues. Per germline, CDR1 MDHEN and CDR2 SYDVKM. V was pared by 11 bases and J by 0 bases, with 17 bases between. In DNA form, the CDR3 reads TGTGCCTCCCGAAGCCACAGGGTCTCTGGAAACACCATATATTTT. Protein product: CASRSHRVSGNTIYF.

The chain is built from TRBV6-2 or TRBV6-3 and TRBJ1-2; 10 bases fit TRBD1. Per the germline V gene, CDR1 is MNHEY and CDR2 is SVGEGT. This CDR3 region has 13 residues. J lost 4 bases, V lost 5 bases, and 1 base had no gene match. The CDR3 region is CASSGDRGYGYTF. CDR3 nucleotide sequence: TGTGCCAGCAGTGGGGACAGGGGCTATGGCTACACCTTC.

This sequence joins TRBV19 and TRBJ1-1, with D hard to call. The CDR3 spans 14 residues. V shed 1 base and J shed 4 bases, with 10 bases lying between them. CDR1 and CDR2 (germline): LNHDA, SQIVND (reference sequence). The CDR3 loop reads CASSIGLIGTEAFF. Here the CDR3 DNA reads TGTGCCAGTAGTATAGGTCTCATCGGCACTGAAGCTTTCTTT.

This chain joins TRBV19 and TRBJ2-7; 7 bases fit TRBD1. CDR1 is LNHDA, CDR2 SQIVND, per germline (reference sequence). This CDR3 has 16 residues. V lost 4 bases, J lost 2 bases, and 11 bases stayed unmatched. The CDR3 DNA follows: TGTGCCAGTAGTACCTTCCCGGACAGGCGAACCTACGAGCAGTACTTC. Translation gives CASSTFPDRRTYEQYF.

The chain couples TRBV19 to TRBJ2-1, with TRBD2 matching 12 bases. This CDR3 is 17 amino acids long. V dropped 3 bases and J dropped 7; count of bases not matched to a gene: 10. Germline CDR1 is LNHDA and CDR2 is SQIVND (reference sequence). CDR3: CASSILAGGPARNEQFF. The CDR3 nucleotides are TGTGCCAGTAGTATCCTAGCGGGAGGGCCTGCGCGAAATGAGCAGTTCTTC.

The CDR3 nucleotides are TGTGCCAGCAGCGTAGATGTAGGGGTCTCTTCACCCCTCCACTTT. Translation gives CASSVDVGVSSPLHF. V gene TRBV9 combines with J gene TRBJ1-6; D is possibly TRBD1 (5 bases). The CDR3 is 15 amino acids. Germline V gene sequence: CDR1 SGDLS, CDR2 YYNGEE. V lost 0 bases and J 9 bases, leaving 13 bases between the germline ends.

The chain has TRBV6-2 or TRBV6-3 and TRBJ2-1; the match to TRBD1 covers 9 bases. The junction had 7 bases not matched to a gene; V was cut back by 4 bases and J by 6 bases. Germline values: CDR1 MNHEY, CDR2 SVGEGT. The CDR3 loop spans 15 amino acids. Written as DNA, the CDR3 is TGTGCCAGCAGTTCTAACCGGGACAGGGTCAATGAGCAGTTCTTC. Residues: CASSSNRDRVNEQFF.

This clone was detected a few times. This chain connects TRBV27 to TRBJ2-1; TRBD2 aligns across 13 bases. The junction had 13 bases not matched to a gene; V was cut back by 5 bases and J by 15 bases. The CDR3 extends over 15 amino acids. CDR1 MNHEY and CDR2 SMNVEV come from the germline V gene (reference sequence). The DNA for the CDR3 is TGTGCCAGCAGTCTAAAAGGACTAGCGGGAGACCCGGGGTTCTTC. Amino acid sequence: CASSLKGLAGDPGFF.

The V and J genes are TRBV4-2 and TRBJ2-1; 10 nucleotides line up with TRBD2. This CDR3 has 17 residues. Germline CDR1 is LGHNA and CDR2 is YNFKEQ. Germline trimming cut 0 bases from V and 0 bases from J; bases unmatched to any gene: 2. The CDR3, as DNA: TGTGCCAGCAGCCAAGAGTGGACTAGCGGCTCCTACAATGAGCAGTTCTTC. Its translation: CASSQEWTSGSYNEQFF.